This T cell receptor beta chain was captured in a study of cytomegalovirus exposure and HLA in healthy donors. Whole-study findings and limits: In an earlier analysis, most TCR beta V segments were productive about 87% or about 30% of the time. Per published accounts, TCR beta sequences correctly predicted the HLA-A and HLA-B alleles of most subjects. The classifier reportedly diagnosed cytomegalovirus status with high sensitivity and specificity.

60 Vbeta and 13 Jbeta primers were used in PCR. In the study's own analysis: Around 10 million of the roughly 77 million unique TCR beta chains counted in a later analysis were shared. Here immunoSEQ multiplex PCR was the method, and the copy in TCRdb shows in-frame clones only, minus some. V and J calls and clone size are copied from that table; D and trimming were computed from the DNA. The table includes roughly 150,000 clones, around two thirds detected once. The V segment lost 8 bases and the J segment 2 bases; nucleotides outside the gene matches: 5. Germline lookup yields CDR1 SNHLY and CDR2 FYNNEI. The CDR3 covers 14 residues. To note about this clone: Its antigen is not identified.

V is TRBV2 and J is TRBJ2-3, with TRBD2 matching 9 bases. The sequence was collected from a man aged 25-45 years in good health and CMV-seropositive. The specimen was PBMCs. The CDR3 sequence: CASELAGNTDTQYF. For the CDR3, the DNA is TGTGCCAGCGAACTAGCGGGTAACACAGATACGCAGTATTTT.